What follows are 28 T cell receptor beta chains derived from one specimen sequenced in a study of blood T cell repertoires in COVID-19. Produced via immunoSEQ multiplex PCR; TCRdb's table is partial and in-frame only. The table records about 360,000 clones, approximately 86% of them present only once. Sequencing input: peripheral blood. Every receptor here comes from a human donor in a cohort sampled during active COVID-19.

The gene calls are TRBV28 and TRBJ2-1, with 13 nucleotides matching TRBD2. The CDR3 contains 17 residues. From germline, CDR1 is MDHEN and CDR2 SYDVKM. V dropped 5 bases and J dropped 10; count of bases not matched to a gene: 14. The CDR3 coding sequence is TGTGCCAGCAGTCCATCGGGACTAGCGGGACCTAGGAAGGAGCAGTTCTTC. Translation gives CASSPSGLAGPRKEQFF.

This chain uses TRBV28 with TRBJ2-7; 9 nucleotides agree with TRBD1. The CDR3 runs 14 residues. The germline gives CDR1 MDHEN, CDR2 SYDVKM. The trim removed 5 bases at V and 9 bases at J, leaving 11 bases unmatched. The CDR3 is CASSQPGQGEGQYF. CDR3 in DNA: TGTGCCAGCAGTCAGCCGGGACAGGGTGAGGGGCAGTACTTC.

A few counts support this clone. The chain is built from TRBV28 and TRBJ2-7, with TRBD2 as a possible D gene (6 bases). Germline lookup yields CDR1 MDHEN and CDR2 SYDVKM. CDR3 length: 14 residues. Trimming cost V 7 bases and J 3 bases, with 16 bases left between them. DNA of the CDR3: TGTGCCAGCACCGATGGAGGGTTGCTCTACGAGCAGTACTTC. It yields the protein CASTDGGLLYEQYF.

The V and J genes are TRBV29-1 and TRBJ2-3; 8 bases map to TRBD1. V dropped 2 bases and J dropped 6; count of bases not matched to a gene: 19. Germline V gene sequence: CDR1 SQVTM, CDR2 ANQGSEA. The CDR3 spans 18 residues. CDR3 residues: CSVERRGDGQGGTDTQYF. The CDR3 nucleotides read TGCAGCGTTGAAAGGCGCGGGGACGGACAGGGTGGGACGGATACGCAGTATTTT.

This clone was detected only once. The DNA of the CDR3 is TGTGCCAGCAGCCAAGATGTCCACAGGGAAGAGACCCAGTACTTC. It is translated as CASSQDVHREETQYF. J is TRBJ2-5 and V is TRBV3-1 (or the pseudogene TRBV3-2), with TRBD1 as a possible D gene (6 bases). Per germline, CDR1 LGHDT and CDR2 YNNKEL (reference sequence). This CDR3 is built from 15 residues. Trimming took 0 bases from V and 3 from J, leaving 11 bases between them.

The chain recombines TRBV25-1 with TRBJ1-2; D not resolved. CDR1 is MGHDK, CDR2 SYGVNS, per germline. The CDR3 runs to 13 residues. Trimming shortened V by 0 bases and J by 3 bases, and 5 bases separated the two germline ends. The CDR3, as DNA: TGTGCCAGCAGTGAATATTCGGACTATGGCTACACCTTC. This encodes CASSEYSDYGYTF.

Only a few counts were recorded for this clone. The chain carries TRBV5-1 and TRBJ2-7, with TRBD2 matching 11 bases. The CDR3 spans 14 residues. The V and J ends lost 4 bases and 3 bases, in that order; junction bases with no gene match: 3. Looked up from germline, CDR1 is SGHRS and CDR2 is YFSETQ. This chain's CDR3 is CASSTGTSGYEQYF. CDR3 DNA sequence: TGCGCCAGCAGCACCGGGACTAGCGGCTACGAGCAGTACTTC.

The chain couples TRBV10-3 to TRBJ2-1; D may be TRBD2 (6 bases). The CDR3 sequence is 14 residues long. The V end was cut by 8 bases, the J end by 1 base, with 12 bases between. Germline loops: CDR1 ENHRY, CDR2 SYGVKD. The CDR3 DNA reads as TGTGCCATCCGCCGGGAGACATCCTACAATGAGCAGTTCTTC. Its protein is CAIRRETSYNEQFF.

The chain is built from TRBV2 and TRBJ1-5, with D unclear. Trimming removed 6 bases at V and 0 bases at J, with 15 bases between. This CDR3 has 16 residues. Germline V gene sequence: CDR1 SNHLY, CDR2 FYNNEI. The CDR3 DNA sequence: TGTGCCAGCAGGGTATCGCGGGATTATAGCAATCAGCCCCAGCATTTT. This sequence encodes CASRVSRDYSNQPQHF.

CDR3 coding DNA: TGTGCCAGCTCACCACCCGGGACAGATGATGAAAAACTGTTTTTT. Translating it yields CASSPPGTDDEKLFF. The rearrangement uses TRBV18 and TRBJ1-4; 7 positions agree with TRBD1. Germline values: CDR1 KGHSH, CDR2 LQKENI. V dropped 0 bases and J dropped 6; count of bases not matched to a gene: 4. The CDR3 has 15 residues. Variable domain in full (rest from reference TRBV18 and TRBJ1-4): NAGVMQNPRHLVRRRGQEARLRCSPMKGHSHVYWYRQLPEEGLKFMVYLQKENIIDESGMPKERFSAEFPKEGPSILRIQQVVRGDSAAYFCASSPPGTDDEKLFFGSGTQLSVL.

CDR3 DNA: TGTGCCAGTAGTCAGGAACAAGAGACCCAGTACTTC. Protein sequence: CASSQEQETQYF. The chain carries TRBV19 and TRBJ2-5; D unresolved. The CDR3 contains 12 residues. The germline V gene has CDR1 LNHDA and CDR2 SQIVND (reference sequence). The V and J ends lost 5 bases and 2 bases respectively, with 6 bases between them.

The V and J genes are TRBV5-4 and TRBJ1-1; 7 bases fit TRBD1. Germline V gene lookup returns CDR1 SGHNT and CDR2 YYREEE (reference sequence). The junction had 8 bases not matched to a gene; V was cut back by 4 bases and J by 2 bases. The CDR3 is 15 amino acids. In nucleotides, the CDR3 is TGTGCCAGCAGCGAAGGGGGCGCCCTAAACACTGAAGCTTTCTTT. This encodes CASSEGGALNTEAFF.

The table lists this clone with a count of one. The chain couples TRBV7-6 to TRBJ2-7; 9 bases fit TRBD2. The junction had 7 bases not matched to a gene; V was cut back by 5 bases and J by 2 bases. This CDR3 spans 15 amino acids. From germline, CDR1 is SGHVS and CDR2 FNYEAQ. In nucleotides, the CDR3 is TGTGCCAGCAGCGGGGCCGCGGGAGGGCCCTACGAGCAGTACTTC. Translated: CASSGAAGGPYEQYF.

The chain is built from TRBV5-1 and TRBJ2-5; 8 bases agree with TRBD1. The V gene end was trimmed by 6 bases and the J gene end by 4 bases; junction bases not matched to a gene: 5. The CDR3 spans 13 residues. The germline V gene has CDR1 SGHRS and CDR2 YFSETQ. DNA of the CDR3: TGCGCCAGCAACCCAGGACAGGGAGAGACCCAGTACTTC. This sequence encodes CASNPGQGETQYF.

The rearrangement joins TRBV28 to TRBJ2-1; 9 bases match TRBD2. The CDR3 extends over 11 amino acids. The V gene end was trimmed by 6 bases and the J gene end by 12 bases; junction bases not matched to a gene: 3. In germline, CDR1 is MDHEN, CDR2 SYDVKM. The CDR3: CASRLSGRQFF. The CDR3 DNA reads TGTGCCAGCAGACTTAGCGGGAGGCAGTTCTTC.

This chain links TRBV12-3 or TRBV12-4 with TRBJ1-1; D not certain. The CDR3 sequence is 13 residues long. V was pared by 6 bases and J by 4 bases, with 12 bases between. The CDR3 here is CASRIFEGTEAFF. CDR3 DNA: TGTGCCAGCAGAATTTTTGAGGGCACTGAAGCTTTCTTT.

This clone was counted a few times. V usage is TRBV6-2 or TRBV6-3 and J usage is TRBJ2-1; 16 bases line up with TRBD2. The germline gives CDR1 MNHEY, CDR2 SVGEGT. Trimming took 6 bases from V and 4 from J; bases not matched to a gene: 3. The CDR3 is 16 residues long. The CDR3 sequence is CASSTGLAGGYNEQFF. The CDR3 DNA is TGTGCCAGCAGCACGGGACTAGCGGGGGGGTACAATGAGCAGTTCTTC.

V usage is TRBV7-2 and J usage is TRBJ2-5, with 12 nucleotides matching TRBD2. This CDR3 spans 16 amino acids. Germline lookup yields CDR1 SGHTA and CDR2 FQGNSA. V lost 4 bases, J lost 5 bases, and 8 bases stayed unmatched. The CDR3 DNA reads TGTGCCAGCAGCTCGAAACTAGCGGGGGGTGTCGAGACCCAGTACTTC. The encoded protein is CASSSKLAGGVETQYF. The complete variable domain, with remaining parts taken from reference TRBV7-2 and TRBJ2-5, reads GAGVSQSPSNKVTEKGKDVELRCDPISGHTALYWYRQSLGQGLEFLIYFQGNSAPDKSGLPSDRFSAERTGGSVSTLTIQRTQQEDSAVYLCASSSKLAGGVETQYFGPGTRLLVL.

The CDR3 sequence: CASSQEEQGPYEQYF. CDR3 DNA: TGCGCCAGCAGCCAAGAAGAGCAGGGGCCCTACGAGCAGTACTTC. This sequence joins TRBV4-1 and TRBJ2-7; D is possibly TRBD1 (6 bases). V lost 0 bases, J lost 2 bases, and 11 bases lay in between. Germline CDR1 is MGHRA and CDR2 is YSYEKL. The CDR3 is made up of 15 amino acids.

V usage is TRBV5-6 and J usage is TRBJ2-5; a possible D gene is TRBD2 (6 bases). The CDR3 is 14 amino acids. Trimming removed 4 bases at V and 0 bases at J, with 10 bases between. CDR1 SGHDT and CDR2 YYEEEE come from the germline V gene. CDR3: CASSTRDYQETQYF. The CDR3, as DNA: TGTGCCAGCAGCACCCGGGACTACCAAGAGACCCAGTACTTC.

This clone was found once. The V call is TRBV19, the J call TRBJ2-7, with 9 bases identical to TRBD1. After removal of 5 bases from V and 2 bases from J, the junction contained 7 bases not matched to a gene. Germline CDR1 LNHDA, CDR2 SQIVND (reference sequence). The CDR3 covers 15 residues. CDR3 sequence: CASSPQTGGPYEQYF. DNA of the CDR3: TGTGCCAGTAGTCCACAAACAGGGGGCCCCTACGAGCAGTACTTC.

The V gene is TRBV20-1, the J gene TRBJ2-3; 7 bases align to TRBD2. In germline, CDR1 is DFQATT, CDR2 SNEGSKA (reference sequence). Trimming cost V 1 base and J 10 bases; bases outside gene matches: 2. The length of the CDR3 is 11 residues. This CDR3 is CSARAAGAQYF. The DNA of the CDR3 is TGCAGTGCTAGAGCCGCGGGAGCGCAGTATTTT.

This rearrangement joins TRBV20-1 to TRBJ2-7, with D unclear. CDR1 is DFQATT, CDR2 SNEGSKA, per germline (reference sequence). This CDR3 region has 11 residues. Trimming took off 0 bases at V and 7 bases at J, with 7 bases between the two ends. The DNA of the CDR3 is TGCAGTGCTAGAGATTTGCAGGAGCAGTACTTC. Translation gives CSARDLQEQYF.

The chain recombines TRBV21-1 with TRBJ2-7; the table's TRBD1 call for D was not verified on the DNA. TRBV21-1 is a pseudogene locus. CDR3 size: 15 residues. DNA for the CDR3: TGTGCCAGCAGCAGCAAATCAAGGGGCAGGGACGAGCAGTACTTC. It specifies CASSSKSRGRDEQYF.

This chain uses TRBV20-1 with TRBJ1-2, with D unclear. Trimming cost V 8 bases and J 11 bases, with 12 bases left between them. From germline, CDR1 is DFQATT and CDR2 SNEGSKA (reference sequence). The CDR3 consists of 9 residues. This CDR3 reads CSHRLGYTF. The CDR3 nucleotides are TGCAGTCATCGCCTCGGGTACACCTTC.

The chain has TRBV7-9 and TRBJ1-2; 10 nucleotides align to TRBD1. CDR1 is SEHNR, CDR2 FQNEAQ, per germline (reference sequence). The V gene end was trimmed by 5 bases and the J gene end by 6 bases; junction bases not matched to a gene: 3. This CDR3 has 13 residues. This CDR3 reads CASSHDRGHGYTF. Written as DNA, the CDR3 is TGTGCCAGCAGCCACGACAGGGGGCATGGCTACACCTTC.

Written as DNA, the CDR3 is TGCGCCAGCGGAACCATTACAGGTCCGAGGGGCTACACCTTC. Amino acids: CASGTITGPRGYTF. The V gene is TRBV5-1, the J gene TRBJ1-2, with D possibly being TRBD1 (5 bases). The germline CDR1 and CDR2 sequences are SGHRS and YFSETQ. The CDR3 has 14 amino acids. Trimming stripped 7 bases from V and 8 bases from J, with 21 bases between.

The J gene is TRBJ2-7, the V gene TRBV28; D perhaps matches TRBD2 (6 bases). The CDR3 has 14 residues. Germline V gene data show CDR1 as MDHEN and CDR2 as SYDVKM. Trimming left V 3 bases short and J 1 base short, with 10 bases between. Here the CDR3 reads CASSFPGRSYEQYF. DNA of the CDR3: TGTGCCAGCAGTTTCCCGGGGAGGTCCTACGAGCAGTACTTC.